This TCR beta chain comes out of a study of early T cells in non-severe SARS-CoV-2 infection. Study at large: Sequencing of bulk RNA from unsorted whole blood was done, without chain pairing.

V was shortened by 3 bases and J by 5 bases, with 10 bases between the two germline ends. Germline-derived CDR1 and CDR2 are DFQATT and SNEGSKA (reference sequence). The CDR3 has 12 amino acids. Individual cDNA molecules each received unique molecular identifiers attached to them. MiXCR, run by TCRdb on the 5' RACE reads, gives a single entry per CDR3 protein. The sample consists of 65,000 to 80,000 distinct CDR3 sequences, about 12% of them appearing once. General study findings and limits: VDJdb matching favored anti-spike CD8 responses, missing private and CD4 specificities.

Regarding this clonotype: Its specificity is unknown.

The clonotype comes from an adult who was a healthcare worker with PCR-confirmed SARS-CoV-2 infection or an uninfected control (not recorded which). The rearrangement joins TRBV20-1 to TRBJ1-2; a possible D gene is TRBD1 (5 bases). Sequencing used whole blood. The CDR3 is CSAREGTYGYTF. CDR3 DNA: TGCAGTGCTAGGGAGGGGACGTATGGCTACACCTTC.